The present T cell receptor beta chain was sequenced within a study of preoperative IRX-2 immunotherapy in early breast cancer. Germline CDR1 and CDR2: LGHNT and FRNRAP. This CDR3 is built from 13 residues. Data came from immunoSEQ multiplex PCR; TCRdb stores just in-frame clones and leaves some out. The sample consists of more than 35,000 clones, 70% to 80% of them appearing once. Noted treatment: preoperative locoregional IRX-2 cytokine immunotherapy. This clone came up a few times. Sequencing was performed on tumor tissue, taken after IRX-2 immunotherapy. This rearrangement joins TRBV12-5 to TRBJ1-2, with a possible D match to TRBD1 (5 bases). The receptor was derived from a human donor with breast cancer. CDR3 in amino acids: CASVGAANYGYTF. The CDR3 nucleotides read TGTGCCAGCGTAGGGGCGGCTAACTATGGCTACACCTTC.